This T cell receptor beta chain was found in a study of blood T cell repertoires in COVID-19. Germline V lookup: CDR1 SGHVS, CDR2 FQNEAQ. The CDR3 totals 18 residues. The germline V and J ends were trimmed by 5 bases and 0 bases, with 20 bases remaining between them. Authors' data handling: How many nucleated cells were present was estimated from reference gene primer amplification. Sequenced by immunoSEQ multiplex PCR; TCRdb stores in-frame clones only, minus some. From that table come the V and J calls and clone size; the DNA was used to work out D and trimming. The sample records 95,000 to 150,000 clones, around 79% being singletons.

The chain uses TRBV7-8 and TRBJ2-1; no definite D call. Input material: peripheral blood. This TCR derives from a man between 65 and 80 years old with acute or convalescent COVID-19. The CDR3 loop reads CASSQSLVRGSSYNEQFF. CDR3 sequence (DNA): TGTGCCAGCAGCCAATCTCTTGTCCGCGGTAGCTCCTACAATGAGCAGTTCTTC.